The 28 T cell receptor beta chains listed next were all sequenced from one sample in a study of OX40 agonist ivuxolimab in advanced cancers. Clones were sequenced by immunoSEQ multiplex PCR, and TCRdb holds only the in-frame ones, with some missing. The sample includes approximately 7,000 clones, approximately 83% of them seen just once. This sample comprised CD4+ or CD8+ T cells sorted from blood, obtained in a trial of the OX40 agonist ivuxolimab. These receptors were obtained from an adult with an advanced solid tumor such as melanoma, head and neck, liver or kidney cancer.

The chain employs TRBV11-2 and TRBJ1-1; no definite D call. Trimming pared 5 bases from V and 1 base from J, leaving 20 bases between. Germline values: CDR1 SGHAT, CDR2 FQNNGV. This CDR3 contains 17 residues. The chain's CDR3 is CASSRRAKQTWNTEAFF. CDR3 bases: TGTGCCAGCAGCCGGAGGGCTAAACAGACGTGGAACACTGAAGCTTTCTTT. The complete variable domain, with remaining parts taken from reference TRBV11-2 and TRBJ1-1, reads EAGVAQSPRYKIIEKRQSVAFWCNPISGHATLYWYQQILGQGPKLLIQFQNNGVVDDSQLPKDRFSAERLKGVDSTLKIQPAKLEDSAVYLCASSRRAKQTWNTEAFFGQGTRLTVV.

This rearrangement joins TRBV6-1 to TRBJ1-5; 9 nucleotides align to TRBD1. Trimming took 3 bases from V and 6 from J; bases not matched to a gene: 6. CDR1 and CDR2 (germline): MNHNS, SASEGT. The length of the CDR3 is 15 residues. CDR3 in amino acids: CASSDMDRGSQPQHF. The CDR3 DNA reads TGTGCCAGCAGTGATATGGACAGGGGCTCTCAGCCCCAGCATTTT.

The chain uses TRBV5-6 and TRBJ2-1, with 9 bases matching TRBD2. Trimming removed 3 bases from V and 3 bases from J; junction bases left unmatched: 7. The length of the CDR3 is 16 residues. Per germline, CDR1 SGHDT and CDR2 YYEEEE. CDR3 sequence: CASSSLTSGYYNEQFF. DNA of the CDR3: TGTGCCAGCAGCTCACTGACTAGCGGATACTACAATGAGCAGTTCTTC.

The table lists this clone with a few counts. The V and J genes are TRBV13 and TRBJ2-3; no clear D gene. Germline CDR1 and CDR2: PRHDT and FYEKMQ (reference sequence). CDR3 length: 17 amino acids. Trimming stripped 3 bases from V and 1 base from J, with 17 bases between. CDR3: CASSLVSSRTRTDTQYF. CDR3 DNA: TGTGCCAGCAGCTTGGTTTCCTCTCGGACCCGCACAGATACGCAGTATTTT.

V is TRBV7-9 and J is TRBJ2-5; D not resolved. V dropped 0 bases and J dropped 0 bases, with 8 bases sitting between them. From germline, CDR1 is SEHNR and CDR2 FQNEAQ (reference sequence). The CDR3 spans 15 residues. DNA for the CDR3: TGTGCCAGCAGCTTAGCGGACGCATACCAAGAGACCCAGTACTTC. Residues: CASSLADAYQETQYF.

V is TRBV27 and J is TRBJ1-5; 7 bases match TRBD1. J was trimmed by 0 bases and V by 4 bases; bases with no gene match: 3. Germline assignment: CDR1 MNHEY and CDR2 SMNVEV (reference sequence). The CDR3 extends over 15 amino acids. The CDR3 reads CASSSTGASNQPQHF. The CDR3 nucleotides are TGTGCCAGCAGTTCAACAGGGGCTAGCAATCAGCCCCAGCATTTT.

The chain recombines TRBV10-3 with TRBJ2-6, with 9 positions matching TRBD1. CDR1 is ENHRY and CDR2 is SYGVKD in the germline V gene. Trimming at V came to 6 bases and at J to 0 bases, leaving 12 bases not matched to a gene. The CDR3 totals 19 residues. The CDR3 DNA is TGTGCCATCAGGACCTCGGGACAGGGAGCTTTCTCTGGGGCCAACGTCCTGACTTTC. It translates to CAIRTSGQGAFSGANVLTF.

V is TRBV19 and J is TRBJ2-7; D remains ambiguous. The germline V gene has CDR1 LNHDA and CDR2 SQIVND (reference sequence). V lost 1 base, J lost 3 bases, and 4 bases lay in between. The CDR3 is made up of 12 amino acids. The CDR3 DNA follows: TGTGCCAGTAGTATAGGGAACTACGAGCAGTACTTC. The encoded protein is CASSIGNYEQYF.

The J gene is TRBJ1-1, the V gene TRBV30; D uncertain. Germline V gives CDR1 GTSNPN, CDR2 SVGIG (reference sequence). The length of the CDR3 is 12 residues. Trimming shortened V by 7 bases and J by 3 bases, and 12 bases separated the two germline ends. The CDR3, as DNA: TGTGCCTTTAGCTTGGCCTACACTGAAGCTTTCTTT. Translated, it gives CAFSLAYTEAFF.

This clone was observed once. The gene calls are TRBV9 and TRBJ1-1; D remains unclear. The germline V and J ends were trimmed by 4 bases and 6 bases, with 19 bases remaining between them. The CDR3 is made up of 15 amino acids. From germline, CDR1 is SGDLS and CDR2 YYNGEE. CDR3 protein: CASSLPREGRAEAFF. The DNA of the CDR3 is TGTGCCAGCAGCTTACCCCGTGAAGGGCGGGCTGAAGCTTTCTTT.

This clone occurred a few times. The chain couples TRBV5-4 to TRBJ2-7; D ambiguous. CDR1 is SGHNT and CDR2 is YYREEE in the germline V gene (reference sequence). Trimming left V 3 bases short and J 3 bases short, with 4 bases between. The CDR3 runs to 11 residues. The CDR3 is CASSSFYEQYF. CDR3 bases: TGTGCCAGCAGCTCTTTCTACGAGCAGTACTTC.

V and J are TRBV9 and TRBJ2-1; D gene uncertain. Looked up from germline, CDR1 is SGDLS and CDR2 is YYNGEE. CDR3 size: 18 residues. V lost 0 bases to trimming and J lost 7 bases, with 23 bases between them. The CDR3 region is CASSVGSLGYSTGNEQFF. The CDR3 DNA sequence: TGTGCCAGCAGCGTAGGGTCGTTGGGCTACTCGACTGGAAATGAGCAGTTCTTC.

The J gene is TRBJ2-1, the V gene TRBV7-9, with D hard to call. Germline V gene lookup returns CDR1 SEHNR and CDR2 FQNEAQ (reference sequence). Trimming stripped 6 bases from V and 10 bases from J, with 10 bases between. This CDR3 is 11 amino acids long. In nucleotides, the CDR3 is TGTGCCAGCAGTTGGGCCTGGGAGCAGTTCTTC. This sequence encodes CASSWAWEQFF.

V is TRBV10-3 and J is TRBJ2-2, with 11 positions matching TRBD2. The junction had 4 bases not matched to a gene; V was cut back by 0 bases and J by 4 bases. In germline, CDR1 is ENHRY, CDR2 SYGVKD. The CDR3 runs 17 residues. CDR3: CAISESMGLAVTGELFF. CDR3 sequence (DNA): TGTGCCATCAGTGAGTCGATGGGACTAGCGGTCACCGGGGAGCTGTTTTTT.

The chain links TRBV11-3 to TRBJ1-1; D not resolved. Germline CDR1 reads SGHNT; CDR2 reads YENEEA. The V gene lost 7 bases and the J gene lost 5 bases, with 17 bases spanning the gap. This CDR3 is 14 amino acids long. DNA for the CDR3: TGTGCCAGCAACGAACTGGGGTCGAGAACTGAAGCTTTCTTT. Its translation: CASNELGSRTEAFF.

The genes are TRBV6-4 and TRBJ2-2; 12 bases line up with TRBD2. This CDR3 has 15 amino acids. CDR1 is MRHNA and CDR2 is SNTAGT in the germline V gene. The J segment lost 3 bases and the V segment lost 7 bases, leaving 3 bases of the junction unmatched. The CDR3 DNA sequence: TGTGCCAGCAACCCTAGCGGGAGGGACACCGGGGAGCTGTTTTTT. It codes for CASNPSGRDTGELFF.

The genes are TRBV23-1 and TRBJ1-2; D is perhaps TRBD1 (6 bases). TRBV23-1 is filed as an ORF, its function uncertain. The V end was cut by 0 bases, the J end by 0 bases, with 17 bases between. The CDR3 extends over 18 amino acids. The CDR3 loop is CASSQSNWGGPANYGYTF. The CDR3 coding sequence is TGCGCCAGCAGTCAATCTAATTGGGGGGGGCCGGCTAACTATGGCTACACCTTC.

This clone is large (0.1 to 1%). Other DNA sequences in this specimen translate into the identical CDR3. This chain uses TRBV28 with TRBJ2-2; maybe TRBD2 (6 bases). The CDR3 length is 13 residues. Germline V CDR1 and CDR2: MDHEN, SYDVKM. V was shortened by 2 bases and J by 5 bases, with 6 bases between the two germline ends. CDR3 nucleotides: TGTGCCAGCAGTTTACGGGGGACCGGGGAGCTGTTTTTT. Protein: CASSLRGTGELFF.

The rearrangement joins TRBV15 to TRBJ2-1; TRBD2 might be the D (6 bases). Germline CDR1 LNHNV, CDR2 YYDKDF (reference sequence). The V end lost 0 bases, the J end lost 4 bases, and 10 bases lay between the germline ends. The CDR3 spans 15 residues. In DNA, the CDR3 is TGTGCCACCAGCAGAGAGGGACTGGGGTACAATGAGCAGTTCTTC. Residues: CATSREGLGYNEQFF. Looking up the rest from reference TRBV15 and TRBJ2-1 gives the full variable domain: DAMVIQNPRYQVTQFGKPVTLSCSQTLNHNVMYWYQQKSSQAPKLLFHYYDKDFNNEADTPDNFQSRRPNTSFCFLDIRSPGLGDTAMYLCATSREGLGYNEQFFGPGTRLTVL.

The rearrangement joins TRBV6-5 to TRBJ2-7; D is perhaps TRBD2 (6 bases). V lost 4 bases and J lost 4, with 14 bases in between. The length of the CDR3 is 14 residues. Germline loops: CDR1 MNHEY, CDR2 SVGAGI. In DNA, the CDR3 is TGTGCCAGCAGTTCCGGGAGTGCAGAGTACGAGCAGTACTTC. Residues: CASSSGSAEYEQYF.

The chain recombines TRBV19 with TRBJ2-1, with D possibly matching TRBD2 (7 bases). Germline lookup yields CDR1 LNHDA and CDR2 SQIVND (reference sequence). V shed 5 bases and J shed 0 bases, with 20 bases lying between them. The CDR3 has 18 amino acids. The CDR3 reads CASSSLGGAIYSYNEQFF. CDR3 DNA: TGTGCCAGTAGTTCCCTGGGGGGGGCGATATACTCCTACAATGAGCAGTTCTTC.

This clone was observed a single time. This chain connects TRBV9 to TRBJ2-7; D may match TRBD1 or TRBD2 (6 bases each). Germline V gene data show CDR1 as SGDLS and CDR2 as YYNGEE. V was pared by 0 bases and J by 3 bases, with 13 bases between. The CDR3 loop spans 15 amino acids. The CDR3 reads CASSVEGGSLYEQYF. CDR3 DNA: TGTGCCAGCAGCGTAGAAGGGGGGAGCCTCTACGAGCAGTACTTC.

This sequence joins TRBV2 and TRBJ2-3; D is possibly TRBD1 or TRBD2 (6 bases each). The germline V and J ends were trimmed by 10 bases and 2 bases, with 16 bases remaining between them. The CDR3 loop spans 14 amino acids. Germline CDR1 reads SNHLY; CDR2 reads FYNNEI. The CDR3 sequence: CAKEGGLNTDTQYF. Written as DNA, the CDR3 is TGTGCCAAAGAAGGGGGACTCAACACAGATACGCAGTATTTT.

The table lists this clone with a count of one. This chain joins TRBV11-1 and TRBJ2-5; possible D gene TRBD1, 5 bases. This CDR3 region has 15 residues. The V and J ends lost 5 bases and 1 base respectively, with 14 bases between them. Germline lookup yields CDR1 SGHAT and CDR2 FQDESV (reference sequence). CDR3 bases: TGTGCCAGCAGCCCAATAACAGGCCTCCAAGAGACCCAGTACTTC. Translating it yields CASSPITGLQETQYF.

The chain combines TRBV7-8 with TRBJ1-4; possible D gene TRBD1, 5 bases. The CDR3 is made up of 15 amino acids. CDR1 is SGHVS and CDR2 is FQNEAQ in the germline V gene. V dropped 4 bases and J dropped 10 bases, with 19 bases sitting between them. CDR3 coding DNA: TGTGCCAGCAGCTCGGGTGACAGCCGATTTGGAAAACTGTTTTTT. Its protein product is CASSSGDSRFGKLFF. Variable domain in full (rest from reference TRBV7-8 and TRBJ1-4): GAGVSQSPRYKVAKRGQDVALRCDPISGHVSLFWYQQALGQGPEFLTYFQNEAQLDKSGLPSDRFFAERPEGSVSTLKIQRTQQEDSAVYLCASSSGDSRFGKLFFGSGTQLSVL.

The chain links TRBV4-3 to TRBJ2-7, with TRBD1 as a possible D gene (5 bases). This CDR3 has 14 amino acids. Trimming pared 5 bases from V and 0 bases from J, leaving 11 bases between. Germline assignment: CDR1 LGHNA and CDR2 YSLEER. CDR3 in DNA: TGCGCCAGCAGCGACAGATTGAGCTCCTACGAGCAGTACTTC. Residues: CASSDRLSSYEQYF.

This sequence joins TRBV5-4 and TRBJ2-5; no definite D call. Germline assignment: CDR1 SGHNT and CDR2 YYREEE (reference sequence). This CDR3 is 14 amino acids long. Trimming removed 0 bases at V and 3 bases at J, with 9 bases between. CDR3: CASSLGLGEETQYF. CDR3 nucleotides: TGTGCCAGCAGCTTGGGTCTAGGCGAAGAGACCCAGTACTTC.

By its share, this clone is large (0.1 to 1%). The chain links TRBV10-1 to TRBJ2-5; no reliable D call. The CDR3 runs 13 residues. In germline, CDR1 is WNHNN, CDR2 SYGVQD (reference sequence). The V end was cut by 4 bases, the J end by 5 bases, with 11 bases between. This chain's CDR3 is CASSGCFGETQYF. CDR3 DNA: TGCGCCAGCAGTGGGTGCTTTGGGGAGACCCAGTACTTC.